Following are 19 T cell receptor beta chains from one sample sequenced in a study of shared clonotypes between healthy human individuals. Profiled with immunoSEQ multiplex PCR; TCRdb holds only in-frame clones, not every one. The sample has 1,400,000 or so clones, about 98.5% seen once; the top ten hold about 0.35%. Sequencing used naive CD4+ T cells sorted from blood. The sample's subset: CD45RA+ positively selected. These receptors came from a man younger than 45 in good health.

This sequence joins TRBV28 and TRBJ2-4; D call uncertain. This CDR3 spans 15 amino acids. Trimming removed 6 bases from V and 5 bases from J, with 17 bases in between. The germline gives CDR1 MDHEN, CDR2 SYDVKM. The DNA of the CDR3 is TGTGCCAGCAGCTCAATACTTTCGAAGGAAAACATTCAGTACTTC. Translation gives CASSSILSKENIQYF.

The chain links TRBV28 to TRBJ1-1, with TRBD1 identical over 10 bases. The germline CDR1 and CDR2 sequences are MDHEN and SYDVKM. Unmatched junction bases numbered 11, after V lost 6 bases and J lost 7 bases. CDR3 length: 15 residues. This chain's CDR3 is CASRPPGTGVFEAFF. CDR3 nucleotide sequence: TGTGCCAGCAGACCCCCGGGGACAGGGGTTTTTGAAGCTTTCTTT. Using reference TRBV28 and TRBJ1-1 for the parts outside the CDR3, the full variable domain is DVKVTQSSRYLVKRTGEKVFLECVQDMDHENMFWYRQDPGLGLRLIYFSYDVKMKEKGDIPEGYSVSREKKERFSLILESASTNQTSMYLCASRPPGTGVFEAFFGQGTRLTVV.

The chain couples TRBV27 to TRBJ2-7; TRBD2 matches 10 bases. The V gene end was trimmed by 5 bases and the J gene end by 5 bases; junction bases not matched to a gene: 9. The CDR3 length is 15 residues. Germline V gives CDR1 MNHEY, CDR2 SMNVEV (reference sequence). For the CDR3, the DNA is TGTGCCAGCAGTAGGGGGGCTCTAGCGGGAGACGAGCAGTACTTC. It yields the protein CASSRGALAGDEQYF.

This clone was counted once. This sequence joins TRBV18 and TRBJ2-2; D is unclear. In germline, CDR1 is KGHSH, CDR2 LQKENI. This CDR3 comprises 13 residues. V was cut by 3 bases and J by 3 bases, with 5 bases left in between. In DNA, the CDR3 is TGTGCCAGCTCACCGTTATACACCGGGGAGCTGTTTTTT. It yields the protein CASSPLYTGELFF.

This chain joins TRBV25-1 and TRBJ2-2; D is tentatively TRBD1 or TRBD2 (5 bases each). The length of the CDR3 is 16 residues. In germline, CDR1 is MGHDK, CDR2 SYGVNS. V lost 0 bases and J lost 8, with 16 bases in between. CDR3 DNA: TGTGCCAGCAGTGAATATGGGGGTCGGCAGACTGGGGAGCTGTTTTTT. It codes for CASSEYGGRQTGELFF.

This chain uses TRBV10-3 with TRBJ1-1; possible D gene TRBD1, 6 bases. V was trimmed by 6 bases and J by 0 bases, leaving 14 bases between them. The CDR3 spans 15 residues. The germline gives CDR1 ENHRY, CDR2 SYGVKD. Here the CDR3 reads CAIREDRSVNTEAFF. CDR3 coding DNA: TGTGCCATCAGAGAAGACAGGTCTGTGAACACTGAAGCTTTCTTT.

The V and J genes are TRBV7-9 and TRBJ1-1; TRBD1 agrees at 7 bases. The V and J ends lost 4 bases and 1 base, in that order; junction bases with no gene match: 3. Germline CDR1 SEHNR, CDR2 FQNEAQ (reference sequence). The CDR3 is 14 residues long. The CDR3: CASSSGTANTEAFF. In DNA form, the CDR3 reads TGTGCCAGCAGCTCCGGGACAGCGAACACTGAAGCTTTCTTT.

The CDR3 protein is CASSYASRGRYNEQFF. CDR3 DNA: TGTGCCAGCAGTTACGCGAGCAGGGGCCGGTACAATGAGCAGTTCTTC. The chain couples TRBV6-6 to TRBJ2-1, with TRBD1 as a possible D gene (6 bases). CDR3 length: 16 amino acids. Germline loops: CDR1 MNHNY, CDR2 SVGAGI (reference sequence). V gave up 2 bases and J gave up 4 bases, with 15 bases separating them.

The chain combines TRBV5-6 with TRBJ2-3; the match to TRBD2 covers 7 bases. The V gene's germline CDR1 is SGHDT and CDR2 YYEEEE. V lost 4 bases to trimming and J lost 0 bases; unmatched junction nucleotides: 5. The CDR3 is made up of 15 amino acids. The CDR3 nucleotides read TGTGCCAGCAGCCGCGGGAGATGGAGCACAGATACGCAGTATTTT. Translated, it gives CASSRGRWSTDTQYF.

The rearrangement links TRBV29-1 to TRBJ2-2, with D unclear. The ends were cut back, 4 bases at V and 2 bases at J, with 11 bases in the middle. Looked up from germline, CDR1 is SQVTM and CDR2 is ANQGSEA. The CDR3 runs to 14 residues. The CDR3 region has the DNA TGCAGCGTTGGGTACGGGCCCAACACCGGGGAGCTGTTTTTT. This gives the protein CSVGYGPNTGELFF.

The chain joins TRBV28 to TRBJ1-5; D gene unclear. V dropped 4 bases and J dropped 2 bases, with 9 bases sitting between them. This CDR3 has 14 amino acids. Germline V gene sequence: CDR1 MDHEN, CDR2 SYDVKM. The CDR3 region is CASSSDKGNQPQHF. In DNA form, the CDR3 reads TGTGCCAGCAGTTCCGATAAGGGCAATCAGCCCCAGCATTTT.

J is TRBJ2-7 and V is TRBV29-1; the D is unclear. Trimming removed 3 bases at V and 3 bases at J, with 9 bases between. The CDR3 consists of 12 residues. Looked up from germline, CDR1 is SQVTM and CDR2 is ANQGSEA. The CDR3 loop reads CSVESPRYEQYF. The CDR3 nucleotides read TGCAGCGTTGAGAGCCCGCGCTACGAGCAGTACTTC.

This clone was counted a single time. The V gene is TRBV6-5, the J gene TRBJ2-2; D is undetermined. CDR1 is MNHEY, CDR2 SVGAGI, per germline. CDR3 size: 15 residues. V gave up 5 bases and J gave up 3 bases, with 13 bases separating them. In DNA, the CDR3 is TGTGCCAGCAGTCCCCGTCGACCCGACACCGGGGAGCTGTTTTTT. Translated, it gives CASSPRRPDTGELFF.

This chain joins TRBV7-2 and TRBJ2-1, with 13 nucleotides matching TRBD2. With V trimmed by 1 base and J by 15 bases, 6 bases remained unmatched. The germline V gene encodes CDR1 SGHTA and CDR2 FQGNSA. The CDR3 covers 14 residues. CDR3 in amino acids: CASSLVLAGGPWFF. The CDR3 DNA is TGTGCCAGCAGCTTAGTACTAGCGGGAGGGCCTTGGTTCTTC.

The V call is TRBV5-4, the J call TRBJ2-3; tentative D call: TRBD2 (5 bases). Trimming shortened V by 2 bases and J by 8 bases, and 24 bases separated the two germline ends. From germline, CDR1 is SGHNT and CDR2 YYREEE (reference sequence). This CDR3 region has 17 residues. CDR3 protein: CASSFRLDSKTPFTQYF. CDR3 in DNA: TGTGCCAGCAGCTTTCGTTTGGACTCGAAAACCCCCTTTACGCAGTATTTT.

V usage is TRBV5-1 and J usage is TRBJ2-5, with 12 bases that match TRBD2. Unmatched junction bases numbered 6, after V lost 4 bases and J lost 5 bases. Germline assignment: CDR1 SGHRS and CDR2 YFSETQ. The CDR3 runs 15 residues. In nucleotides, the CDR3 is TGCGCCAGCAGCATCGGACTAGCGGGGACTGAGACCCAGTACTTC. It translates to CASSIGLAGTETQYF.

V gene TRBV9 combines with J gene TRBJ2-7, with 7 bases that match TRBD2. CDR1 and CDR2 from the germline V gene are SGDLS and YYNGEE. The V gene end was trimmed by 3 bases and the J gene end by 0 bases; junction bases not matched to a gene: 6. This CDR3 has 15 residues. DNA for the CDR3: TGTGCCAGCAGCGCGCAGGGAGGGCCCTCCTACGAGCAGTACTTC. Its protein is CASSAQGGPSYEQYF.

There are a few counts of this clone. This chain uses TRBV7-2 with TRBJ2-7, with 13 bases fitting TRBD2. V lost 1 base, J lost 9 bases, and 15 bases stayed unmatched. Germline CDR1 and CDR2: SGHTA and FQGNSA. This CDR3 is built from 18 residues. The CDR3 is CASSLEASRPGLAGVQYF. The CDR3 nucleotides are TGTGCCAGCAGCTTAGAGGCTAGCAGGCCCGGACTAGCGGGAGTGCAGTACTTC.

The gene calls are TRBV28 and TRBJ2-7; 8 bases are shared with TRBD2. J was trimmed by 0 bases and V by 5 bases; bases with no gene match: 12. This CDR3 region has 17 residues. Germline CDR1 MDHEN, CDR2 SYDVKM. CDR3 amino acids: CASSPTGGPVSSYEQYF. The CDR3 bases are TGTGCCAGCAGTCCCACGGGGGGGCCCGTAAGCTCCTACGAGCAGTACTTC. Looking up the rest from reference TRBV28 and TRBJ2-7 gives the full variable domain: DVKVTQSSRYLVKRTGEKVFLECVQDMDHENMFWYRQDPGLGLRLIYFSYDVKMKEKGDIPEGYSVSREKKERFSLILESASTNQTSMYLCASSPTGGPVSSYEQYFGPGTRLTVT.